This record covers a single T cell receptor beta chain. There are a few counts of this clone. Its antigen remains unidentified. There are no base qualities to consult, and no much larger clone falls within one base. Including the terminal cysteine and phenylalanine, the CDR3 comprises 13 residues. The sequence is cut down to CDR3 DNA, 39 bases in frame from base 1. Compared with germline, V lacks 2 bases and J lacks 5 bases; bases without a gene match: 0. From the germline V gene, CDR1 is MNHEY and CDR2 is SVGAGI. The record originates from a study of cytomegalovirus exposure and HLA in healthy donors (dated 2017 in TCRdb). Describing the broader study: According to an earlier analysis of around 600 of the donors, 150 million to 200 million T cells yielded over 90 million unique TCR beta sequences and roughly 280 Gb of sequence data. Approximately 300 gigabases of sequencing data and 91 million or so unique TCR sequences made up an early release that covered several hundred HLA-typed donors. The genetic ancestry cluster associated with self-reported Caucasian donors included about four fifths of the 398 genotyped donors. The study aimed to test whether cataloging public T cell receptors could reveal signatures of past pathogen exposure. Using immunosequencing, the study profiled T cell repertoires from 500 to 800 subjects and related those repertoires to cytomegalovirus serostatus. A separate validation cohort of roughly 120 different subjects was used in addition to the roughly 700-subject first cohort. The study combined high-throughput TCR immunosequencing, statistical association of individual TCRs with disease status, and machine learning to predict cytomegalovirus infection status. A later analysis re-examined previously published TCR beta repertoires from just over 650 donors and added high-resolution HLA genotyping to investigate patterns of TCR occurrence. The later analysis used no new phenotypic data to find candidate immune exposures, relying instead on TCR beta sequences and their occurrence across donors. To decide whether each TCR beta V gene segment behaved as functional or pseudogenic, an earlier analysis of some 600 of the donors relied on high-throughput TCR beta sequencing. Donor age, sex, ethnicity and CMV serostatus were compiled together with the repertoire data. In a later genetic analysis, genome-wide SNP genotypes for about 65% of the roughly 670 donors were used, and that subset was treated as a discovery cohort. All discovery cohort repertoires had been generated using a single sequencing platform. Class I and class II HLA loci were covered by the typing at four-digit resolution. The number of donors typed differed by locus, with about 620-630 for A, B, C, DRB1 and DQB1, 522 for DQA1, over 600 for DPA1, and 472 for DPB1. Roughly 5 DR-DQ haplotypes were treated as single units for association and clustering because of strong linkage in the cohort. Among about 400 genotyped donors of the cohort, an average of roughly 230,000 unique TCR beta nucleotide sequences was sequenced per donor, of which about 19% were non-productive.

Overall study outcomes, separate from this receptor: Roughly uniform sequencing depth across donors was assumed in presence/absence analyses, although this assumption may not hold. In a later analysis, the rate of TCR association differed among HLA loci, with DRB1 alleles having the most associated TCRs and HLA-C alleles having the fewest. In the study, 150 to 200 TCR beta chains were listed as associated with cytomegalovirus. A later analysis found that most CMV-associated TCR beta chains appeared HLA-restricted, with HLA associations seemingly driven largely by CMV exposure. A later analysis found that HLA-associated TCR beta chains were more clonally expanded and had lower generation probabilities than equally common non-associated chains. A further reported finding was that TCR beta sequences accurately predicted the HLA-A and HLA-B alleles for most subjects in the first cohort. Most TCR sequences were observed very rarely across donors, whereas some public TCRs were present in many individuals. Linkage disequilibrium might explain the correlated functional status among segregating V segments, but an unknown experimental factor could not be excluded. Because counts were too low, 15 to 20 rarely observed V segments, including chromosome 9 orphons, were excluded from the earlier analysis of fewer than 650 of the donors. The classifier was reported to diagnose cytomegalovirus status with high specificity and sensitivity in both the original and validation cohorts. Because HLA typing was missing for some donors at each locus, association tests included only the typed subset. According to a later analysis, parvovirus B19, influenza, CMV and Epstein-Barr virus appeared linked to several top co-occurrence clusters. A cluster of highly shared sequence variants was judged likely to represent a technical artifact of the sequencing pipeline. A later genetic analysis associated a missense DCLRE1C variant with V-gene and J-gene trimming of TCR beta chains, and an independent cohort replicated the association. This cohort had only TCR beta chains sequenced, and the lack of alpha or paired-chain data limited which features could be detected. Assigning TCR associations to individual alleles was difficult when HLA alleles, especially DR and DQ, strongly co-occurred. A later analysis associated 16,951 TCR beta sequences with specific HLA alleles at a false discovery rate of 0.05. In vitro tests confirmed that three of the cytomegalovirus-associated TCR beta chains recognize cytomegalovirus antigens. According to a later genetic analysis, donors in an Asian-associated ancestry cluster had fewer N-insertions in productive TCRs than the roughly 670-donor mean. Immune exposure information for the cohort was limited to CMV serostatus. Broadly in line with IMGT annotations, most TCR beta V segments showed up in productive rearrangements about 87% or about 30% of the time in an earlier analysis of a few hundred of the donors. Some IMGT-functional V segments, including TRBV6-2 and TRBV6-3, could not be distinguished by the 87-base-pair reads and were therefore excluded. According to the authors, the approach could potentially be generalized to other disease states and immunological phenotypes.

Library construction relied on the immunoSEQ multiplex PCR assay. For the multiplex PCR, a mixture combining 60 forward primers for TCR Vbeta segments and 13 reverse primers for TCR Jbeta segments was used. The CDR3 region of rearranged TCR beta genes was amplified from genomic DNA by a multiplex PCR assay. Amplified TCR beta libraries were sequenced as 87-base-pair reads on the Illumina HiSeq System. From the authors' description of their analysis: A later analysis tallied roughly 78 million unique TCR beta chains across the 666 repertoires, and around 10 million of those chains were shared by two or more donors. To remove PCR and sequencing errors, raw reads were error-corrected and collapsed into unique sequences using a nearest-neighbor algorithm that merged closely related sequences. To assign V, D and J gene segments, CDR3 sequences were aligned to IMGT reference sequences. For a sequence to be retained, at least a six-nucleotide match to both a V gene segment and a J gene segment was required. A rearrangement counted as productive if the CDR3 had no stop codons and remained in frame with V and J, and every other rearrangement counted as non-productive. CDR3 was defined by IMGT convention, running from the second conserved V-encoded cysteine to the conserved J-encoded phenylalanine. Sequences without an unambiguous match to a single V gene segment were excluded from the earlier analysis of about 630 of the donors. In an earlier analysis of several hundred of the donors, V segments were called functional above 56.7% productive rearrangements and were called segregating when the between-donor standard deviation exceeded 5%. To diagnose cytomegalovirus status from the catalog of TCR beta chain sequences, a statistical classification framework was built. In a later analysis, TCR nucleotide sequences were compared against IMGT/GENE-DB human TR gene sequences so that V and J genes could be assigned. In a later analysis, CDR3 sequences and most-parsimonious VDJ recombination scenarios were assigned using the TCRdist pipeline. In a later analysis, every TCR beta chain was defined by the combination of its CDR3 amino acid sequence and its V-gene family, and reads without a unique V-gene family were dropped. To address suspected cross-contamination and a sequencing artifact, a later analysis removed around 590 highly shared, low-generation-probability nucleotide sequences. A later analysis calculated a clonal expansion index for each public chain from normalized within-repertoire ranks of inferred template counts. Generation probabilities in a later analysis came from a VDJ recombination model fitted to out-of-frame rearrangements, and those results were checked against IGoR. A later analysis scored TCR-TCR, TCR-HLA and TCR-CMV co-occurrence with hypergeometric tests, applying a repertoire-size bias correction to TCR pairs. A later analysis estimated false discovery rates by permuting HLA or CMV assignments 20 times. In a later analysis, co-occurring TCRs were grouped using DBSCAN, and TCRdist sequence similarity was added for clustering within HLA-allele-positive subsets. For co-occurrence clustering, repertoires with fewer than 30,000 or more than 120,000 public chains were excluded, along with roughly 5 repertoires with anomalous nucleotide sharing. This is the immuneACCESS table as TCRdb keeps it, with only in-frame sequences that have V and J called. A part of the clones is gone; compared with another copy, unresolved V genes explain less than half, and the rest is unexplained. The V and J calls and clone size are taken from that table; D and trimming were inferred from the DNA. The sample data list roughly 130,000 clones, and around three quarters of these were observed just once. The ten top clones hold roughly 2.5% of the sample.

The cohort consisted of more than 650 healthy bone marrow donors. At the time of sampling, every cohort member was nominally healthy, though immune exposures that went unrecorded were likely present. The donor was CMV seronegative and was included in the group of under 450 seronegative cohort members. A peripheral blood sample was collected from each donor, and TCR beta sequencing was performed on peripheral blood mononuclear cells. The Qiagen DNeasy Blood Extraction Kit was used to extract genomic DNA from the blood cell samples. Input material: PBMCs. The origin of this receptor is a man younger than 40 in good health and CMV-seronegative. Recombination joined TRBV6-5 with TRBJ1-5; 7 of the junction bases match TRBD1. CDR3 protein: CASSYDRDQPQHF. The sequence in DNA is TGTGCCAGCAGTTACGACAGGGATCAGCCCCAGCATTTT.